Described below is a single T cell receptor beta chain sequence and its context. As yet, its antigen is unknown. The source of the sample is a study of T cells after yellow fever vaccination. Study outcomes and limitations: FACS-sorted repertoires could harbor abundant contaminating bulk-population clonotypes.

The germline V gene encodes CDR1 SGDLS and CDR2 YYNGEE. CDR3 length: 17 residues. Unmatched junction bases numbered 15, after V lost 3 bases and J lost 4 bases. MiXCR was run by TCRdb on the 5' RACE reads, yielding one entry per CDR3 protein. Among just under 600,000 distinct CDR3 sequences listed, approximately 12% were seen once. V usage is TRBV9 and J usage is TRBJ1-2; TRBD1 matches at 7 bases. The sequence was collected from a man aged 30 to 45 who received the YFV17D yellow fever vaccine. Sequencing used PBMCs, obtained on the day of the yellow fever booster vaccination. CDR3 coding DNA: TGTGCCAGCAGCGCCACCGGGGGGGGGACAGCGATCTATGGCTACACCTTC. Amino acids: CASSATGGGTAIYGYTF.